These 8 T cell receptor beta chains were sequenced from one sample in a study of blood T cell repertoires in COVID-19. Measured with immunoSEQ multiplex PCR; TCRdb has only the in-frame clones, and not every one. Of 120,000 or so clones in the sample, 88% are singletons; the top ten hold approximately 3.5%. Source material: peripheral blood. The source of these receptors is a woman between 50 and 59 years old with acute or convalescent COVID-19.

The chain carries TRBV27 and TRBJ2-3; 15 bases map to TRBD2. The CDR3 covers 19 residues. The V segment lost 6 bases and the J segment 4 bases; nucleotides outside the gene matches: 14. Germline CDR1 MNHEY, CDR2 SMNVEV (reference sequence). CDR3 coding DNA: TGTGCCAGCAGACCCTTAGGACTAGCGGGAGGGCCGGGCGCAGATACGCAGTATTTT. Residues: CASRPLGLAGGPGADTQYF.

This chain uses TRBV24-1 with TRBJ1-2; D is possibly TRBD1 (5 bases). Deletions cut 2 bases from V and 1 base from J, with 13 bases between. CDR3 length equals 16 residues. Germline loops: CDR1 KGHDR, CDR2 SFDVKD. The CDR3 reads CATSDSKAGLNYGYTF. In nucleotides, the CDR3 is TGTGCCACCAGTGATTCAAAAGCGGGACTTAACTATGGCTACACCTTC.

This clone occurred once. J is TRBJ1-4 and V is TRBV30; D call uncertain. Per the germline V gene, CDR1 is GTSNPN and CDR2 is SVGIG (reference sequence). The CDR3 has 13 residues. Trimming took 1 base from V and 5 from J, leaving 8 bases between them. The CDR3 DNA follows: TGTGCCTGGAGTGGGCCCTCAAATGAAAAACTGTTTTTT. This translates into CAWSGPSNEKLFF. The whole variable domain, filled in from reference TRBV30 and TRBJ1-4, reads SQTIHQWPATLVQPVGSPLSLECTVEGTSNPNLYWYRQAAGRGLQLLFYSVGIGQISSEVPQNLSASRPQDRQFILSSKKLLLSDSGFYLCAWSGPSNEKLFFGSGTQLSVL.

The V call is TRBV19, the J call TRBJ1-3; possibly TRBD1 for D (5 bases). The CDR3 covers 14 residues. In germline, CDR1 is LNHDA, CDR2 SQIVND (reference sequence). V lost 5 bases and J lost 0, with 8 bases in between. The CDR3: CASSPGDSGNTIYF. Here the CDR3 DNA reads TGTGCCAGTAGTCCGGGGGACTCTGGAAACACCATATATTTT.

As DNA, the CDR3 is TGTGCCAGCAGCCCGGGACAGGGGGCTCCAGAAGGGACTGAAGCTTTCTTT. It is translated as CASSPGQGAPEGTEAFF. The V and J genes are TRBV5-4 and TRBJ1-1; 12 bases are shared with TRBD1. Germline CDR1 reads SGHNT; CDR2 reads YYREEE (reference sequence). Germline trimming cut 4 bases from V and 5 bases from J; bases unmatched to any gene: 12. The CDR3 length is 17 residues.

The rearrangement uses TRBV14 and TRBJ2-5; 9 nucleotides agree with TRBD1. The CDR3 is made up of 17 amino acids. CDR1 is SGHDN and CDR2 is FVKESK in the germline V gene. V was pared by 3 bases and J by 2 bases, with 10 bases of the junction left unmatched. The CDR3 loop is CASSHRDRVISQETQYF. The CDR3 coding sequence is TGTGCCAGCAGCCACCGGGACAGGGTTATATCGCAAGAGACCCAGTACTTC. Together with reference TRBV14 and TRBJ2-5, the CDR3 gives the full variable domain: EAGVTQFPSHSVIEKGQTVTLRCDPISGHDNLYWYRRVMGKEIKFLLHFVKESKQDESGMPNNRFLAERTGGTYSTLKVQPAELEDSGVYFCASSHRDRVISQETQYFGPGTRLLVL.

The table lists this clone with a count of one. The V call is TRBV10-2, the J call TRBJ2-7; D call uncertain. V lost 2 bases and J 9 bases, leaving 8 bases between the germline ends. Germline V gene data show CDR1 as WSHSY and CDR2 as SAAADI. This CDR3 is built from 11 residues. The CDR3 nucleotides read TGCGCCAGCAGTGAGACCGAGTGGCAGTACTTC. Its protein is CASSETEWQYF.

V usage is TRBV6-5 and J usage is TRBJ2-7; 7 nucleotides align to TRBD2. V gave up 7 bases and J gave up 4 bases; unmatched junction bases: 10. Germline values: CDR1 MNHEY, CDR2 SVGAGI. CDR3 size: 14 residues. DNA for the CDR3: TGTGCCAGCACTTCGGGGCCTAGCGGATACGAGCAGTACTTC. Translated, it gives CASTSGPSGYEQYF.